These T cell receptor beta chains were read from a single sample in a study of metastatic and nonmetastatic thyroid tumors. TCRdb re-called clones via MiXCR from the PCR reads. The sample contains more than 70,000 clones, around 9.2% of which appear only once. The sequenced material came from blood. The receptors were gathered from a female donor with papillary thyroid cancer or a benign thyroid nodule (not recorded which). Some clones in this sample may be carry-over from other donors' samples. CDR3s include the opening cysteine and the closing phenylalanine or tryptophan. A D gene is named only where the DNA matches it firmly. A clone size is listed for some rows: how often the clone was seen (once, few, many), or a class if it is expanded.

D,size,V,J,DNA,CDR3
TRBD2,medium-sized,TRBV6-1,TRBJ2-3,TGTGCCAGCAGTGGACTAGCGGGGGGGCCAGATACGCAGTATTTT,CASSGLAGGPDTQYF
.,many,TRBV11-3,TRBJ2-2,TGTGCCAGCAGCCGGCAGGGAACCGGGGAGCTGTTTTTT,CASSRQGTGELFF
TRBD1,many,TRBV5-1,TRBJ1-5,TGCGCCAGCAGCCCCCCAGAGGACAGGGGTTATAGCAATCAGCCCCAGCATTTT,CASSPPEDRGYSNQPQHF
.,many,TRBV20-1,TRBJ1-3,TGCAGTGCTACGACAGACGATCCGGGAAACACCATATATTTT,CSATTDDPGNTIYF
TRBD2,few,TRBV28,TRBJ2-1,TGTGCCAGCAGTAACTCTCCTCTAGCGGGGGGGCGGAATGAGCAGTTCTTC,CASSNSPLAGGRNEQFF
.,.,TRBV6-1,TRBJ2-6,TGTGCCAGCAGTCCTGGAGTCTCTGGGGCCAACGTCCTGACTTTC,CASSPGVSGANVLTF
TRBD1,many,TRBV7-9,TRBJ1-2,TGTGCCAGCAGCTCTACGGACAGGGGGCACAGCTACACCTTC,CASSSTDRGHSYTF
TRBD1,.,TRBV20-1,TRBJ2-1,TGCAGTGCTAGCGCCCGCGAGGGGGCTGATGAGCAGTTCTTC,CSASAREGADEQFF
.,few,TRBV5-1,TRBJ1-2,TGCGCCAGCAGCTTGGAGGGGGACGGCTACACCTTC,CASSLEGDGYTF
.,few,TRBV18,TRBJ1-4,TGTGCCAGCTCACCGGACGGGCCGCTTGTCGAAAAACTGTTTTTT,CASSPDGPLVEKLFF
.,.,TRBV5-4,TRBJ2-5,TGTGCCAGCAGCTTAGGGCGCAGGGGGGGCCAAGAGACCCAGTACTTC,CASSLGRRGGQETQYF
.,many,TRBV9,TRBJ1-6,TGTGCCAGCAGCGGGCCGGGGCTGGGCAATTCACCCCTCCACTTT,CASSGPGLGNSPLHF
.,few,TRBV28,TRBJ1-2,TGTGCCAGCAGCAGTACCTACTACGGCTACACCTTC,CASSSTYYGYTF
TRBD2,many,TRBV12-3/TRBV12-4,TRBJ2-1,TGTGCCAGCGTGGGGCGGGGGGAACACAATGAGCAGTTCTTC,CASVGRGEHNEQFF
TRBD2,many,TRBV7-3,TRBJ2-5,TGTGCCAGCAGTGAAAGCGGGGGGGCCCAAGAGACCCAGTACTTC,CASSESGGAQETQYF
.,few,TRBV5-1,TRBJ1-4,TGCGCCAGCAGAGCAGGGGCTAATGAAAAACTGTTTTTT,CASRAGANEKLFF
.,many,TRBV2,TRBJ1-5,TGTGCCAGCAGTGAAGCGCTTCACAGCAATCAGCCCCAGCATTTT,CASSEALHSNQPQHF
TRBD1,many,TRBV18,TRBJ1-6,TGTGCCAGCTCACTGGGACAGGGAAATTCACCCCTCCACTTT,CASSLGQGNSPLHF
.,many,TRBV28,TRBJ1-6,TGTGCCAGCGCCTTTCCCCCGGGGGGACTCTTAGATTCACCCCTCCACTTT,CASAFPPGGLLDSPLHF
.,few,TRBV28,TRBJ2-5,TGTGCCAGCAGATCTACGGGACTCGAAGAGACCCAGTACTTC,CASRSTGLEETQYF
TRBD1,many,TRBV18,TRBJ1-4,TGTGCCAGCTCACCCGGGACAGGGCGTAATGAAAAACTGTTTTTT,CASSPGTGRNEKLFF
TRBD1,few,TRBV12-3/TRBV12-4,TRBJ2-1,TGTGCCAGCACCCCTGAGGGGGCGAGCACCTACAATGAGCAGTTCTTC,CASTPEGASTYNEQFF
.,many,TRBV19,TRBJ1-2,TGTGCCGTCGGAAGCAGAGCTAACTATGGCTACACCTTC,CAVGSRANYGYTF
TRBD2,many,TRBV15,TRBJ2-3,TGTGCCACCAGCAGAGAGGGACTAGCAACAGATACGCAGTATTTT,CATSREGLATDTQYF
.,many,TRBV6-5,TRBJ1-4,TGTGCCAGCAGTTACTCAGCAACTAATGAAAAACTGTTTTTT,CASSYSATNEKLFF
.,few,TRBV7-9,TRBJ2-7,TGTGCCAGCAGCTCTTATCGCTACGAGCAGTACTTC,CASSSYRYEQYF
.,many,TRBV11-2,TRBJ1-1,TGTGCCAGCAGCTTACTCCGCAGAACACCGAACACTGAAGCTTTCTTT,CASSLLRRTPNTEAFF
.,many,TRBV6-5,TRBJ2-6,TGTGCCAGCAGTTACCTCCAGGGTGGGGCCAACGTCCTGACTTTC,CASSYLQGGANVLTF
.,.,TRBV6-2/TRBV6-3,TRBJ1-3,TGTGCCAGCAGTTACTCGGGGGGGTATGCACCTGGAAACACCATATATTTT,CASSYSGGYAPGNTIYF
.,many,TRBV20-1,TRBJ1-2,TGCAGTGCTAGACGGGGGAATGGCTACACCTTC,CSARRGNGYTF
.,many,TRBV29-1,TRBJ2-7,TGCAGCGTTCATCCCGCGGCGGCCCCCGACGAGCAGTACTTC,CSVHPAAAPDEQYF